This TCR beta chain emerged from a study of T cells of healthy individuals. One entry per CDR3 protein, called by TCRdb with MiXCR from the 5' RACE reads. This repertoire shows 100,000 or so distinct CDR3 sequences, 17% found once; its top ten account for under 7.5%. The CDR3 has 15 residues. V was clipped by 1 base and J by 5 bases; unmatched bases: 10. Germline assignment: CDR1 DFQATT and CDR2 SNEGSKA (reference sequence). V is TRBV20-1 and J is TRBJ2-7, with 8 bases aligning to TRBD1. The TCR was taken from a human donor in good health. CDR3 region: CSARGLDRDVNEQYF. The DNA of the CDR3 is TGCAGTGCTAGAGGTCTGGACAGGGATGTGAACGAGCAGTACTTC.